A single sample gave rise to the 15 T cell receptor beta chains below, sequenced in a study of T cell changes during pregnancy in multiple sclerosis. Profiled with immunoSEQ multiplex PCR; TCRdb holds only in-frame clones, not every one. The table has fewer than 60,000 clones, approximately 91% seen once. The sample here was CD8+ T cells from peripheral blood mononuclear cells, taken after pregnancy. The receptors originated from a female donor with multiple sclerosis, enrolled in a pregnancy study.

This sequence joins TRBV30 and TRBJ2-3; no reliable D call. The CDR3 length is 15 residues. The V gene's germline CDR1 is GTSNPN and CDR2 SVGIG (reference sequence). V shed 7 bases and J shed 0 bases, with 17 bases lying between them. Written as DNA, the CDR3 is TGTGCCTCCCATGTGGTGACACCTAGCACAGATACGCAGTATTTT. Its protein product is CASHVVTPSTDTQYF.

This clone has more than one count but fewer than ten. The chain combines TRBV29-1 with TRBJ1-1; the D is unclear. The V gene's germline CDR1 is SQVTM and CDR2 ANQGSEA. V lost 5 bases and J lost 1, with 8 bases in between. The CDR3 is made up of 12 amino acids. The CDR3 loop reads CSVPGKNTEAFF. DNA of the CDR3: TGCAGCGTTCCGGGAAAGAACACTGAAGCTTTCTTT.

The rearrangement links TRBV27 to TRBJ2-7, with TRBD1 as a possible D gene (6 bases). This CDR3 has 14 residues. Trimming cost V 2 bases and J 3 bases, with 11 bases left between them. The germline V gene has CDR1 MNHEY and CDR2 SMNVEV (reference sequence). For the CDR3, the DNA is TGTGCCAGCAGTTTAATACAGGGCGGCTACGAGCAGTACTTC. Its translation: CASSLIQGGYEQYF.

The chain has TRBV5-8 and TRBJ1-5; the match to TRBD1 covers 7 bases. Germline V gives CDR1 SGHTS, CDR2 YDEGEE. V lost 0 bases, J lost 5 bases, and 5 bases stayed unmatched. The CDR3 sequence is 15 residues long. CDR3 loop: CASSLETGNHQPQHF. CDR3 coding DNA: TGTGCCAGCAGCTTGGAGACAGGGAACCATCAGCCCCAGCATTTT.

V usage is TRBV6-5 and J usage is TRBJ2-3; D not certain. The V gene lost 0 bases and the J gene lost 5 bases, with 6 bases spanning the gap. The CDR3 spans 13 residues. Per the germline V gene, CDR1 is MNHEY and CDR2 is SVGAGI. The CDR3 DNA follows: TGTGCCAGCAGTTACTCAACGAGAGATACGCAGTATTTT. This gives the protein CASSYSTRDTQYF.

The V call is TRBV7-6, the J call TRBJ2-4, with D tentatively TRBD1 (6 bases). Germline CDR1 SGHVS, CDR2 FNYEAQ. Trimming shortened V by 5 bases and J by 4 bases, and 9 bases separated the two germline ends. The CDR3 is made up of 13 amino acids. In DNA, the CDR3 is TGTGCCAGCAGCCCGGACAGAAAAAACATTCAGTACTTC. Protein: CASSPDRKNIQYF.

The chain uses TRBV12-5 and TRBJ2-2, with TRBD2 identical over 11 bases. J lost 5 bases, V lost 1 base, and 9 bases had no gene match. The CDR3 runs 18 residues. Germline CDR1 LGHNT, CDR2 FRNRAP. The CDR3 loop is CASGLAITSGGGTGELFF. CDR3 bases: TGTGCTAGTGGTTTGGCGATTACTAGCGGGGGTGGTACCGGGGAGCTGTTTTTT.

This chain connects TRBV5-1 to TRBJ2-2; D uncertain. Between the trimmed V and J ends, which lost 3 bases and 4 bases, there was a span of 7 bases. The CDR3 spans 13 residues. Looked up from germline, CDR1 is SGHRS and CDR2 is YFSETQ. Here the CDR3 reads CASSYQSTGELFF. In DNA, the CDR3 is TGCGCCAGCAGCTACCAGTCCACCGGGGAGCTGTTTTTT.

This clone was recorded only once. The chain is built from TRBV10-3 and TRBJ1-2, with a possible D match to TRBD1 (5 bases). The length of the CDR3 is 17 residues. Germline CDR1 is ENHRY and CDR2 is SYGVKD. The V end was cut by 0 bases, the J end by 4 bases, with 18 bases between. In DNA form, the CDR3 reads TGTGCCATCAGTGAGTCGCCTCGGGGGGAAGAGGGCTATGGCTACACCTTC. Its protein is CAISESPRGEEGYGYTF.

This sequence joins TRBV29-1 and TRBJ1-2; D gene unclear. The CDR3 totals 11 residues. With 1 base removed from V and 5 bases from J, the gap between germline ends came to 5 bases. Germline assignment: CDR1 SQVTM and CDR2 ANQGSEA. DNA of the CDR3: TGCAGCGTTGAAGGAGTTTATGGCTACACCTTC. It yields the protein CSVEGVYGYTF.

Concerning this clone: Other DNA variants within this sample encode the same CDR3. The J gene is TRBJ1-6, the V gene TRBV5-6; TRBD1 is a possible D gene (5 bases). CDR3 length equals 15 residues. Germline V gives CDR1 SGHDT, CDR2 YYEEEE. Between the trimmed V and J ends, which lost 2 bases and 7 bases, there was a span of 13 bases. CDR3 sequence (DNA): TGTGCCAGCAGCTTTGGCACAGGTGAAAATTCACCCCTCCACTTT. As protein: CASSFGTGENSPLHF.

The rearrangement joins TRBV6-1 to TRBJ1-4, with D hard to call. The CDR3 length is 15 residues. Germline V gene lookup returns CDR1 MNHNS and CDR2 SASEGT. The germline V and J ends were trimmed by 0 bases and 6 bases, with 11 bases remaining between them. The CDR3 protein is CASSEATGKDEKLFF. The CDR3 bases are TGTGCCAGCAGTGAAGCGACGGGGAAAGATGAAAAACTGTTTTTT.

The chain combines TRBV4-1 with TRBJ2-3; D uncertain. The CDR3 is 15 amino acids. The V and J ends lost 4 bases and 7 bases respectively, with 18 bases between them. Germline CDR1 MGHRA, CDR2 YSYEKL. CDR3 residues: CASSLQSQSEYTQYF. The CDR3 DNA sequence: TGCGCCAGCAGCCTTCAAAGTCAGTCCGAATATACGCAGTATTTT.

Only one count was recorded for this clone. This chain uses TRBV2 with TRBJ2-5; 11 bases map to TRBD2. The CDR3 sequence is 14 residues long. J lost 4 bases, V lost 4 bases, and 2 bases had no gene match. Germline values: CDR1 SNHLY, CDR2 FYNNEI. In DNA form, the CDR3 reads TGTGCCAGCAGTGGACTAGCGGGGACAGAGACCCAGTACTTC. It yields the protein CASSGLAGTETQYF.

The chain recombines TRBV11-2 with TRBJ2-1; 9 bases align to TRBD2. The CDR3 consists of 16 residues. V shed 1 base, J shed 8 bases, and the junction held 9 bases outside the gene matches. Germline V CDR1 and CDR2: SGHAT, FQNNGV. The CDR3 DNA sequence: TGTGCCAGCAGCTTAGCGGGCGGGGGGGCTGAGGATGAGCAGTTCTTC. Its translation is CASSLAGGGAEDEQFF.